Shown below are 7 T cell receptor beta chains from a single sample sequenced in a study of blood T cell repertoires in COVID-19. Method: immunoSEQ multiplex PCR; TCRdb's copy keeps in-frame clones and lacks some. The sample yields about 270,000 clones, approximately 88% seen once. The sample taken for sequencing was PBMCs or T cells enriched from blood (not recorded which). The source is a woman aged 25 to 45 who had recovered from COVID-19.

This rearrangement joins TRBV27 to TRBJ2-7; 7 nucleotides match TRBD1. The CDR3 loop spans 16 amino acids. The germline CDR1 and CDR2 sequences are MNHEY and SMNVEV (reference sequence). V was pared by 4 bases and J by 3 bases, with 12 bases of the junction left unmatched. The CDR3 here is CASSWAPGTAFYEQYF. The CDR3 coding sequence is TGTGCCAGCAGTTGGGCCCCCGGGACAGCCTTCTACGAGCAGTACTTC.

V usage is TRBV6-5 and J usage is TRBJ1-6, with D possibly TRBD1 on 6 matching bases. Germline-derived CDR1 and CDR2 are MNHEY and SVGAGI. This CDR3 comprises 14 residues. V was trimmed by 6 bases and J by 5 bases, leaving 11 bases between them. CDR3 nucleotide sequence: TGTGCCAGCAGACAAAGGGGGAATAATTCACCCCTCCACTTT. It codes for CASRQRGNNSPLHF.

This sequence joins TRBV4-1 and TRBJ1-6; D possibly corresponds to TRBD1 (6 bases). Germline V gene data show CDR1 as MGHRA and CDR2 as YSYEKL. The CDR3 contains 14 residues. Trimming took 4 bases from V and 12 from J, leaving 16 bases between them. The CDR3 loop reads CASSPQGRGGPLHF. CDR3 DNA sequence: TGCGCCAGCAGCCCCCAGGGGAGAGGTGGACCCCTCCACTTT.

V and J are TRBV30 and TRBJ1-6; 8 nucleotides match TRBD1. With 7 bases clipped from V and 10 bases from J, the junction kept 6 bases outside the gene matches. This CDR3 has 12 amino acids. Germline lookup yields CDR1 GTSNPN and CDR2 SVGIG (reference sequence). The CDR3 nucleotides read TGTGCCTTGGACAGGGAGGGATCACCCCTCCACTTT. Protein: CALDREGSPLHF.

V usage is TRBV30 and J usage is TRBJ1-1; 10 bases map to TRBD1. V gave up 3 bases and J gave up 7 bases; unmatched junction bases: 5. Germline CDR1 reads GTSNPN; CDR2 reads SVGIG (reference sequence). The CDR3 is 13 amino acids. CDR3 sequence reads: CAWRETGGDEAFF. DNA of the CDR3: TGTGCCTGGAGGGAGACAGGGGGCGATGAAGCTTTCTTT.

On this clone itself: One end of the junction does not line up with germline, which may come from a read error. The rearrangement joins TRBV7-7 to TRBJ1-2; D unclear. This CDR3 has 14 residues. In germline, CDR1 is SSHAT, CDR2 FNYEAQ (reference sequence). The CDR3: CASSPTSRRGGYTF. As DNA, the CDR3 is TGTGCTAGCAGTCCAACATCAAGGCGCGGGGGCTACACCTTC.

This clone was seen ten or more times. J is TRBJ2-7 and V is TRBV19; D possibly corresponds to TRBD2 (7 bases). Germline-derived CDR1 and CDR2 are LNHDA and SQIVND (reference sequence). The CDR3 is made up of 15 amino acids. The V end lost 4 bases, the J end lost 4 bases, and 17 bases lay between the germline ends. CDR3 region: CASSNRFGGRYEQYF. CDR3 coding DNA: TGTGCCAGTAGTAATAGGTTCGGGGGGCGGTACGAGCAGTACTTC.